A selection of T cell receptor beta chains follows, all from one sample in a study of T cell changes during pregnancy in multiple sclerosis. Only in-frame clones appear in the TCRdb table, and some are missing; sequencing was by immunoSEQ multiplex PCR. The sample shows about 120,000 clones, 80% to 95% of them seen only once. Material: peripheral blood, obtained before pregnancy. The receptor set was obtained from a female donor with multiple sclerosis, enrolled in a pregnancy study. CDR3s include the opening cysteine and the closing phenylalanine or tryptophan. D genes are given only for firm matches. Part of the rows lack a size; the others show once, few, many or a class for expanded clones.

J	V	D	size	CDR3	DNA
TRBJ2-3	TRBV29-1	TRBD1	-	CSVGTGPTDTQYF	TGCAGCGTTGGGACAGGGCCCACAGATACGCAGTATTTT
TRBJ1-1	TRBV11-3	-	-	CASSLVRGTEAFF	TGTGCCAGCAGCTTAGTGAGGGGGACTGAAGCTTTCTTT
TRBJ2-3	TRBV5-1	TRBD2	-	CASSWASSGSSTDTQYF	TGCGCCAGCAGCTGGGCGAGTAGCGGGAGTAGCACAGATACGCAGTATTTT
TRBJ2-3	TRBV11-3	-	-	CASSLDRHTQYF	TGTGCCAGCAGCTTAGATCGTCATACGCAGTATTTT
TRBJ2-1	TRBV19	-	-	CASMSRTGAYNEQFF	TGTGCCAGTATGTCTCGGACGGGAGCCTACAATGAGCAGTTCTTC
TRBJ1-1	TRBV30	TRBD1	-	CAWSPIGQGIIWNTEAFF	TGTGCCTGGAGTCCAATCGGACAGGGCATAATTTGGAACACTGAAGCTTTCTTT
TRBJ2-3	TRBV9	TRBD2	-	CASSVGGTTSGRSDTQYF	TGTGCCAGCAGCGTAGGAGGCACCACTAGCGGGAGGTCAGATACGCAGTATTTT
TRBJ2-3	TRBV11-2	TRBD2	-	CASSLSGGTQYF	TGTGCCAGCAGCTTATCGGGAGGTACGCAGTATTTT
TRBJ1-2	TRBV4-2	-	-	CASSQESGRGHFPPSNYGYTF	TGTGCCAGCAGCCAAGAGAGTGGTAGGGGACACTTCCCTCCCTCTAACTATGGCTACACCTTC
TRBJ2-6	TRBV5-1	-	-	CASSQPGGANVLTF	TGCGCCAGCAGCCAACCCGGTGGGGCCAACGTCCTGACTTTC
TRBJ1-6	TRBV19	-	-	CASTDFAYNSPLHF	TGTGCCTCAACTGATTTCGCCTATAATTCACCCCTCCACTTT
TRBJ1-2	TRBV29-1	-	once	CSAYDRSYGYTF	TGCAGCGCCTACGACAGATCCTATGGCTACACCTTC
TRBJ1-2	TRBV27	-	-	CASRSPVGQSRTSYGYTF	TGTGCCAGCAGATCCCCCGTGGGGCAAAGCAGAACTTCCTATGGCTACACCTTC
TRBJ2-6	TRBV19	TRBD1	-	CASRTGTGERANVLTF	TGTGCCAGTAGGACAGGGACAGGGGAGAGGGCCAACGTCCTGACTTTC
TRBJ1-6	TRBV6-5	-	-	CASTFAGSPLHF	TGTGCCAGCACCTTTGCGGGGTCACCCCTCCACTTT
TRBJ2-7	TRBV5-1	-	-	CASSLEETEQYF	TGCGCCAGCAGCTTAGAGGAGACGGAGCAGTACTTC
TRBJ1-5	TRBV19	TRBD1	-	CASSILPGQAGNQPQHF	TGTGCCAGTAGTATCCTCCCGGGACAGGCGGGCAATCAGCCCCAGCATTTT
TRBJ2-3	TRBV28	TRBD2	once	CASSRRLAGGGDTQYF	TGTGCCAGCAGTAGAAGATTAGCGGGAGGAGGGGATACGCAGTATTTT
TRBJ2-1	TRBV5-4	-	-	CASSLGGVSYNEQFF	TGTGCCAGCAGCTTGGGGGGGGTTTCCTACAATGAGCAGTTCTTC
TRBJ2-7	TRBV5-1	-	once	CASSLGRDTPLGYEQYF	TGCGCCAGCAGCTTGGGCCGGGACACCCCGTTAGGGTACGAGCAGTACTTC
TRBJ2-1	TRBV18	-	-	CASSPEIAEMSTEQFF	TGTGCCAGCTCACCAGAAATAGCGGAGATGTCTACTGAGCAGTTCTTC
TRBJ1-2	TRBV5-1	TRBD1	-	CASSLALGTGGASGYTF	TGCGCCAGCAGCTTGGCCCTAGGAACAGGGGGTGCGAGTGGCTACACCTTC
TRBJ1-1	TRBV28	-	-	CASSLWQGGRTEAFF	TGTGCCAGCAGTTTATGGCAGGGAGGGCGCACTGAAGCTTTCTTT
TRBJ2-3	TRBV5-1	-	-	CASSLASGTDTQYF	TGCGCCAGCAGCTTGGCCTCGGGCACAGATACGCAGTATTTT
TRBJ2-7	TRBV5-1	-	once	CASSLEWAPYREQYF	TGCGCCAGCAGCTTGGAGTGGGCTCCTTACCGCGAGCAGTACTTC
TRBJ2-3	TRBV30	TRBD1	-	CARTGASTDTQYF	TGTGCCCGGACAGGGGCGAGCACAGATACGCAGTATTTT
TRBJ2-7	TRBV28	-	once	CASRSTGSGSYEQYF	TGTGCCAGCAGGTCGACAGGTAGCGGGTCCTACGAGCAGTACTTC
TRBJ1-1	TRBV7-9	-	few	CASSLVGGLAFF	TGTGCCAGCAGCTTAGTGGGAGGGCTGGCTTTCTTT
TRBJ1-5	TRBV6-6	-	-	CASSQTGRGNQPQHF	TGTGCCAGCAGTCAAACAGGGCGTGGGAATCAGCCCCAGCATTTT
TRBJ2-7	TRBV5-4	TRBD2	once	CASSPRAGATYEQYF	TGTGCCAGCAGCCCCCGAGCGGGAGCTACCTACGAGCAGTACTTC
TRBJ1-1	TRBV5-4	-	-	CASSSGGLTTEAFF	TGTGCCAGCAGCTCGGGGGGGTTGACGACTGAAGCTTTCTTT
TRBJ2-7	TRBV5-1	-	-	CASSPFPSGEQYF	TGCGCCAGCAGCCCATTCCCGTCGGGGGAGCAGTACTTC
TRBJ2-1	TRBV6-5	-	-	CASCGGASREQFF	TGTGCCAGCTGTGGCGGAGCGTCACGGGAGCAGTTCTTC
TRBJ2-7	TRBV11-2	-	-	CASSLGDRGLNEQYF	TGTGCCAGCAGCTTAGGGGATCGGGGTCTGAACGAGCAGTACTTC
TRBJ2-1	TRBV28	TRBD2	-	CASGGSGLAGGRYNEQFF	TGTGCCAGCGGGGGAAGCGGACTAGCGGGAGGGCGGTACAATGAGCAGTTCTTC
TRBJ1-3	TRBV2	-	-	CASFYSNTIYF	TGTGCCAGCTTTTACTCAAACACCATATATTTT
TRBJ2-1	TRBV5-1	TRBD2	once	CAGSAGGSSYNEQFF	TGCGCCGGATCAGCGGGGGGCAGCTCCTACAATGAGCAGTTCTTC
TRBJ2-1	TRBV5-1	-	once	CASSFVGTRGVYNEQFF	TGCGCCAGCAGCTTCGTCGGGACAAGGGGAGTTTACAATGAGCAGTTCTTC
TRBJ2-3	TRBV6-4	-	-	CASSAEATGSTDTQYF	TGTGCCAGCAGTGCCGAGGCGACAGGTAGCACAGATACGCAGTATTTT
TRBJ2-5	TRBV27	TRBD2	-	CASSPTLPSGEETQYF	TGTGCCAGCAGTCCCACTCTGCCTAGCGGGGAAGAGACCCAGTACTTC
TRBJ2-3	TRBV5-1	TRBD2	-	CASSVGTIEQYF	TGCGCCAGCAGCGTTGGGACTATCGAGCAGTATTTT
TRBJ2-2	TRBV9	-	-	CASSVGPSVTGELFF	TGTGCCAGCAGCGTAGGTCCTAGCGTCACCGGGGAGCTGTTTTTT
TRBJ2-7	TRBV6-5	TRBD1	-	CASSYSMLGTAYEQYF	TGTGCCAGCAGTTACTCGATGCTCGGGACAGCCTACGAGCAGTACTTC
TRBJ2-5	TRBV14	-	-	CASSQLRTEQETQYF	TGTGCCAGCAGCCAACTTCGGACAGAACAAGAGACCCAGTACTTC
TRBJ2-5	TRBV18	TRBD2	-	CASSPQNLAVQETQYF	TGTGCCAGCTCACCACAAAATCTAGCGGTCCAAGAGACCCAGTACTTC